This TCR beta chain was identified in a study of OX40 agonist ivuxolimab in advanced cancers. As for the study more broadly: Ivuxolimab, which targeted the costimulatory receptor OX40 (CD134), was an agonistic, fully human IgG2 monoclonal antibody. The monotherapy dose-escalation portion (N ≈ 52 patients) of the phase I ivuxolimab trial is reported in the paper. Intravenous ivuxolimab was administered to patients every 2 weeks at six dose levels: 0.01, 0.1, 0.3, 1.5, 3 and 10 mg/kg. Peripheral TCRbeta sequencing was intended to test whether TCR sequence diversity was altered and clonal T-cell expansion was caused by ivuxolimab. Among the roughly 52 dose-escalation patients, roughly 20 had hepatocellular carcinoma, approximately 15 melanoma, 9 renal cell carcinoma and 9 head and neck cancer. The dose-escalation cohort was 82.7% male with a mean age of about 60 years, ranging from roughly 20 to 85. Patients were allowed to have had prior anti-PD-1, anti-PD-L1 or anti-CTLA-4 therapy, and around two fifths of the dose-escalation patients had been treated with checkpoint inhibitors. Three dose-escalation patients achieved partial responses, one with hepatocellular carcinoma and two with cutaneous melanoma.

Study-level results and caveats: Low levels of normalized T-cell clonal expansion were also seen in some nonresponding patients. Antigen specificity was not determined for the clonally expanded peripheral T cells. In the 0.1-3.0 mg/kg groups, partial responders had among the lowest normalized peripheral clonal expansion, particularly in CD8+ T cells. At doses of 0.1 to 3.0 mg/kg, clonal expansion of both CD4+ and CD8+ blood T cells was observed from baseline to week 6. After ivuxolimab, more expanded clones were found on average in CD8+ T cells than in CD4+ T cells.

Patients with autoimmune disease history or receiving systemic immunosuppression were excluded from the trial. Peripheral blood for TCR sequencing was collected from all dose cohorts at baseline, on cycle 4 day 1, and on cycle 7 day 1. Samples were obtained from an open-label, multicenter, first-in-human phase I dose-escalation trial of ivuxolimab. The trial enrolled adults with locally advanced or metastatic head and neck squamous cell, hepatocellular, melanoma or renal cell carcinoma. Before TCR sequencing, CD4+ and CD8+ T cells were separately sorted from peripheral blood. Ends trimmed: V by 1 base, J by 4 bases; bases unmatched to a gene: 0. There are 14 amino acids in the CDR3, from cysteine to phenylalanine inclusive. Only the CDR3 DNA is retained, 42 bases long and in frame from the first base. Based on the germline V gene, the CDR1 and CDR2 sequences are MNHNS and SASEGT. With regard to this clone: Its cognate antigen has yet to be identified. There are no base qualities to consult, and no much larger clone falls within one base.

To sequence the TCRbeta CDR3 region, genomic DNA was isolated from the sorted cells. The immunoSEQ Assay was used for sequencing of TCRbeta CDR3 regions. TCRdb holds this immuneACCESS table with in-frame rearrangements only. Some clones are missing; in checked studies, unresolved V genes explain under half, and the rest has no known cause. This sample is represented by about 21,000 clones; about four fifths of them were singletons. Roughly 31% of the sample goes to the ten largest clones. The chain links TRBV6-1 with TRBJ1-2, and TRBD1 matches 10 of the central bases. The sample consisted of CD4+ or CD8+ T cells sorted from blood, taken in a trial of the OX40 agonist ivuxolimab. The TCR comes from an adult with an advanced solid tumor such as melanoma, head and neck, liver or kidney cancer. Here the CDR3 is given as CASSEGTGGYGYTF. The DNA reads TGTGCCAGCAGTGAAGGGACAGGGGGCTATGGCTACACCTTC.